This entry lists 5 T cell receptor beta chains sequenced from one sample in a study of cytomegalovirus exposure and HLA in healthy donors. The primer mix had 60 Vbeta and 13 Jbeta primers. Libraries were prepared by immunoSEQ multiplex PCR; TCRdb keeps only in-frame clonotypes and omits some of them. Seen here are approximately 190,000 clones, roughly 76% observed once, and the top ten hold 2.1%. Specimen: PBMCs. The receptors were gathered from a woman in her 30s in good health and CMV-seropositive.

This sequence joins TRBV11-2 and TRBJ2-7, with a weak D call TRBD2 (5 bases). Germline CDR1 is SGHAT and CDR2 is FQNNGV. Trimming removed 2 bases from V and 10 bases from J, with 12 bases in between. This CDR3 is built from 12 residues. The DNA for the CDR3 is TGTGCCAGCAGCTTAATAGGTGAGGGACAGTACTTC. This codes for CASSLIGEGQYF.

The V gene is TRBV5-1, the J gene TRBJ2-5, with a tentative D call TRBD2 (6 bases). V dropped 6 bases and J dropped 5 bases, with 14 bases sitting between them. The CDR3 runs 13 residues. Germline V gene data show CDR1 as SGHRS and CDR2 as YFSETQ. The chain's CDR3 is CASTAEGAETQYF. The CDR3 nucleotides are TGCGCCAGCACGGCGGAGGGCGCGGAGACCCAGTACTTC.

As DNA, the CDR3 is TGTGCCAGCAGCGTAGAAACAGGGCTTGGCTACACCTTC. Translation gives CASSVETGLGYTF. The chain has TRBV9 and TRBJ1-2; D is perhaps TRBD1 (6 bases). Germline V gene sequence: CDR1 SGDLS, CDR2 YYNGEE. This CDR3 has 13 residues. Deletions cut 0 bases from V and 7 bases from J, with 10 bases between.

The chain recombines TRBV30 with TRBJ1-2, with 7 bases fitting TRBD1. This CDR3 has 18 residues. CDR1 is GTSNPN and CDR2 is SVGIG in the germline V gene (reference sequence). V shed 5 bases, J shed 1 base, and the junction held 19 bases outside the gene matches. The chain's CDR3 is CAWDQGFQPGQLNYGYTF. Here the CDR3 DNA reads TGTGCCTGGGACCAGGGGTTCCAACCGGGACAGCTTAACTATGGCTACACCTTC.

This clone was seen just once. The chain couples TRBV27 to TRBJ2-5; 12 bases agree with TRBD2. This CDR3 has 15 amino acids. Germline CDR1 and CDR2: MNHEY and SMNVEV (reference sequence). Losses at the gene ends were 5 bases for V and 3 bases for J; bases not matched to a gene: 4. CDR3 bases: TGTGCCAGCAGTGCGTGGACTAGCGGGGAAGAGACCCAGTACTTC. The encoded protein is CASSAWTSGEETQYF.